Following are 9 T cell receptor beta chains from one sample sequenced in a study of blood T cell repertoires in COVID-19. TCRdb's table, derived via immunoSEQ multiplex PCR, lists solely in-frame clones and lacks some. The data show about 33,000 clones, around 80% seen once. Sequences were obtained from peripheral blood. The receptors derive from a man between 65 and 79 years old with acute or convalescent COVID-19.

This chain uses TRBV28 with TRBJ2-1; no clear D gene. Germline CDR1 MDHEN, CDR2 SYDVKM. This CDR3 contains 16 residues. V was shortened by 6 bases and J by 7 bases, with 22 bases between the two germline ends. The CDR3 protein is CASSPSPNVLRNEQFF. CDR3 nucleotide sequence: TGTGCCAGCAGCCCTTCCCCCAATGTCCTGAGGAATGAGCAGTTCTTC.

The CDR3 region has the DNA TGTGCCAGCAGCCAGGGGGTGGGGGGCGCCGCCAACTATGGCTACACCTTC. Protein: CASSQGVGGAANYGYTF. V and J are TRBV7-2 and TRBJ1-2, with TRBD1 identical over 7 bases. The CDR3 consists of 17 residues. From germline, CDR1 is SGHTA and CDR2 FQGNSA. V dropped 5 bases and J dropped 2; count of bases not matched to a gene: 14.

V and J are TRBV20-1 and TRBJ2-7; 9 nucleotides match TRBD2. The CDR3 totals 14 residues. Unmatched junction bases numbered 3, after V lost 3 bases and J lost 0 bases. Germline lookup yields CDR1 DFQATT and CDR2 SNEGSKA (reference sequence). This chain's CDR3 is CSASPSGASYEQYF. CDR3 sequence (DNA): TGCAGTGCTAGTCCTAGCGGGGCCTCCTACGAGCAGTACTTC.

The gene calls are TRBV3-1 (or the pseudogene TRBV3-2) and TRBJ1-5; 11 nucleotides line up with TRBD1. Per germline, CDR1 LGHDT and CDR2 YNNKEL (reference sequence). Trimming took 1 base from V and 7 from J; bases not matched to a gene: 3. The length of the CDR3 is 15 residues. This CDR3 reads CASSQGDRGVQPQHF. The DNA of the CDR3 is TGTGCCAGCAGCCAAGGGGACAGGGGGGTCCAGCCCCAGCATTTT.

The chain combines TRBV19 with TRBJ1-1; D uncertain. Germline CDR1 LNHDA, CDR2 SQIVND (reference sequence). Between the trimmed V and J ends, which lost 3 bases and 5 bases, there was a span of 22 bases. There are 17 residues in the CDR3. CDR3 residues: CASSMRLRGRVRTEAFF. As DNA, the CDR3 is TGTGCCAGTAGTATGCGCCTAAGAGGCAGAGTTCGGACTGAAGCTTTCTTT.

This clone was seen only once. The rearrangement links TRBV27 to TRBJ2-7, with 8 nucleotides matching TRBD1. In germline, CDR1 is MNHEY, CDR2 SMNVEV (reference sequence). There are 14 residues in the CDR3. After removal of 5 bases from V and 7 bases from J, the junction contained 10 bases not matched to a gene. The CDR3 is CASSAGQGRWEQYF. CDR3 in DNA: TGTGCCAGCAGTGCTGGACAGGGAAGGTGGGAGCAGTACTTC.

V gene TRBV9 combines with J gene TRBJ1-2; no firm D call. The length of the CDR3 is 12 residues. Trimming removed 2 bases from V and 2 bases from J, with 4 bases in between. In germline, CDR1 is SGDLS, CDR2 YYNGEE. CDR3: CASSVRNYGYTF. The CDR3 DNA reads TGTGCCAGCAGCGTCAGAAACTATGGCTACACCTTC.

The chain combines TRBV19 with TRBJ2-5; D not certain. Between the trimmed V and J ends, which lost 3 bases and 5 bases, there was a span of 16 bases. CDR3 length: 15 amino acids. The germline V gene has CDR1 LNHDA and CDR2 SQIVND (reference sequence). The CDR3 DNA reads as TGTGCCAGTAGTATGCGGCAAGGTGTTGGGGAGACCCAGTACTTC. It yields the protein CASSMRQGVGETQYF.

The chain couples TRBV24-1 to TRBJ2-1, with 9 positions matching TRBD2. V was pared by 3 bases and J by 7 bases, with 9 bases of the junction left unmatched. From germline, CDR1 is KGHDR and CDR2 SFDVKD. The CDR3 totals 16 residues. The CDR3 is CATSDPRTSVRNEQFF. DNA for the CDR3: TGTGCCACCAGTGATCCACGGACTAGCGTTCGGAATGAGCAGTTCTTC.